A selection of T cell receptor beta chains follows, all from one sample in a study of cytomegalovirus exposure and HLA in healthy donors. The table came from immunoSEQ multiplex PCR; TCRdb's copy has only in-frame clones and leaves some out. This sample has under 150,000 clones, with roughly three quarters found just once. Sequences were obtained from PBMCs. Every receptor here comes from a woman in her sixties in good health and CMV-seronegative. The CDR3 runs from the conserved cysteine through the conserved F or W. The order of the fields is clone size, V gene, D gene, J gene, CDR3 DNA, CDR3 protein. The D gene is left open where the match is weak. Clone size, where shown, is once, few, many, or a class for clones that have expanded.

-,TRBV27,TRBD2,TRBJ2-7,TGTGCCAGCAGTTTTAGGGCTAGCGGGAACCCCTACGAGCAGTACTTC,CASSFRASGNPYEQYF
-,TRBV6-1,-,TRBJ1-5,TGTGCCAGCAGTGAAGCGGGGCGAAAGGGGAAAGAGAATCAGCCCCAGCATTTT,CASSEAGRKGKENQPQHF
few,TRBV2,TRBD1,TRBJ1-4,TGTGCCAGCAGCCGGACAGGGACGAAAAATGAAAAACTGTTTTTT,CASSRTGTKNEKLFF
few,TRBV19,TRBD1,TRBJ1-1,TGTGCCAGTAGTATAGGACAGGGGATATCGAACACTGAAGCTTTCTTT,CASSIGQGISNTEAFF
-,TRBV5-4,TRBD1,TRBJ2-6,TGTGCCAGCAGCACCGGGACAGGGCTCGCCAACGTCCTGACTTTC,CASSTGTGLANVLTF
-,TRBV10-1,-,TRBJ2-3,TGCGCCAGCAGTGAGTCCGGTTTGCTGTACCCAGATACGCAGTATTTT,CASSESGLLYPDTQYF
-,TRBV7-7,-,TRBJ1-3,TGTGCTAGCAGCTTAGCCCCAGGACTCGGAAACACCATATATTTT,CASSLAPGLGNTIYF
few,TRBV7-8,-,TRBJ1-1,TGTGCCAGCAGCAAAGAGACAGGGAACACTGAAGCTTTCTTT,CASSKETGNTEAFF
-,TRBV30,-,TRBJ1-1,TGTGCCTGGAGTGTTCAGGAGAACACTGAAGCTTTCTTT,CAWSVQENTEAFF
few,TRBV30,-,TRBJ2-7,TGTGCCTGGAGTGGGCATGTCGACGAGCAGTACTTC,CAWSGHVDEQYF
-,TRBV7-6,TRBD1,TRBJ1-1,TGTGCCAGCAGCGTGGGACAGGCCCGCACTGAAGCTTTCTTT,CASSVGQARTEAFF
-,TRBV5-1,TRBD2,TRBJ2-1,TGCGCCAGCAGCTCGGGACTAGCGGGGTCCAATGAGCAGTTCTTC,CASSSGLAGSNEQFF
-,TRBV7-9,-,TRBJ1-3,TGTGCCAGCAGCTCAGACAGGTACTCTGGAAACACCATATATTTT,CASSSDRYSGNTIYF
few,TRBV4-2,-,TRBJ2-3,TGTGCCAGCAGCCCCCCCACAGCTACGCAGTATTTT,CASSPPTATQYF
-,TRBV19,TRBD2,TRBJ2-7,TGTGCCAGTAGTATGCGAGGACTAGCGGGGGACTTGAAGTACTTC,CASSMRGLAGDLKYF
-,TRBV4-1,TRBD1,TRBJ1-2,TGCGCCAGCAGCCTCAAAACAGGGGGCTGGGGCTACACCTTC,CASSLKTGGWGYTF
-,TRBV5-1,-,TRBJ1-6,TGCGCCAGCAGGCCAGGGGAAACCTATAATTCACCCCTCCACTTT,CASRPGETYNSPLHF
-,TRBV12-5,TRBD2,TRBJ2-1,TGTGCTAGTGGTTCGACTAGCGGGGGGGCCGTTGAGCAGTTCTTC,CASGSTSGGAVEQFF
once,TRBV5-4,-,TRBJ1-1,TGTGCCAGCAGCCAGAAAACAGGGAGTGGGCACACTGAAGCTTTCTTT,CASSQKTGSGHTEAFF
-,TRBV5-1,TRBD1,TRBJ1-5,TGCGCCAGCAGCAGGTTCCGGGACAGGGGACGGGGGGATCAGCCCCAGCATTTT,CASSRFRDRGRGDQPQHF
-,TRBV7-3,-,TRBJ2-1,TGTGCCAGCAGCCCTGGGCCAGGGGTCGGCTACAATGAGCAGTTCTTC,CASSPGPGVGYNEQFF
few,TRBV5-4,TRBD2,TRBJ2-2,TGTGCCAGCAGCCCCAGGGAGGGCCTCGCCGGGGAGCTGTTTTTT,CASSPREGLAGELFF
-,TRBV14,TRBD1,TRBJ2-5,TGTGCCAGCAGCCACCAAAAATACGACAGGGGAGGACAAGAGACCCAGTACTTC,CASSHQKYDRGGQETQYF
-,TRBV4-1,-,TRBJ1-6,TGCGCCAGCAGCCAACCACGACAGGCCCAATACTTT,CASSQPRQAQYF
few,TRBV2,TRBD2,TRBJ2-1,TGTGCCAGCAACCAGGGACTAGCGGGAAACAATGAGCAGTTCTTC,CASNQGLAGNNEQFF
-,TRBV5-8,-,TRBJ1-4,TGTGCCAGCAGCATCTACCGGGCGGGGACAACTAATGAAAAACTGTTTTTT,CASSIYRAGTTNEKLFF
few,TRBV11-2,TRBD1,TRBJ2-7,TGTGCCAGCAGTGAACCGGGACAGGGTCAATACGAGCAGTACTTC,CASSEPGQGQYEQYF
-,TRBV14,TRBD2,TRBJ2-5,TGTGCCAGCAGCCAACTCATGACTAGCGGGGCACAAGAGACCCAGTACTTC,CASSQLMTSGAQETQYF
once,TRBV5-6,TRBD1,TRBJ1-2,TGTGCCAGCAGGCAGACAGGGAACTATGGCTACACCTTC,CASRQTGNYGYTF
-,TRBV6-1,-,TRBJ2-2,TGTGCCAGCAGTGAATATAGGGGAACCGGGGAGCTGTTTTTT,CASSEYRGTGELFF
-,TRBV5-1,TRBD2,TRBJ2-7,TGCGCCAGCAGCTTCCGGGTAGCGGGTGGGACCTACGAGCAGTACTTC,CASSFRVAGGTYEQYF
-,TRBV14,-,TRBJ2-2,TGTGCCAGCAGCCAAGGTCTCAACACCGGGGAGCTGTTTTTT,CASSQGLNTGELFF
-,TRBV5-1,TRBD1,TRBJ1-1,TGCGCCAGCAGCTCACTCTCCCGGACAGGAGGGAACACTGAAGCTTTCTTT,CASSSLSRTGGNTEAFF
-,TRBV28,TRBD1,TRBJ2-1,TGTGCCAGCAGTTCGGACAGGGTAGGCGAGCAGTTCTTC,CASSSDRVGEQFF
-,TRBV30,-,TRBJ1-4,TGTGCCGGCCCGCGCCACGACAGCTTTTCCAATGAAAAACTGTTTTTT,CAGPRHDSFSNEKLFF